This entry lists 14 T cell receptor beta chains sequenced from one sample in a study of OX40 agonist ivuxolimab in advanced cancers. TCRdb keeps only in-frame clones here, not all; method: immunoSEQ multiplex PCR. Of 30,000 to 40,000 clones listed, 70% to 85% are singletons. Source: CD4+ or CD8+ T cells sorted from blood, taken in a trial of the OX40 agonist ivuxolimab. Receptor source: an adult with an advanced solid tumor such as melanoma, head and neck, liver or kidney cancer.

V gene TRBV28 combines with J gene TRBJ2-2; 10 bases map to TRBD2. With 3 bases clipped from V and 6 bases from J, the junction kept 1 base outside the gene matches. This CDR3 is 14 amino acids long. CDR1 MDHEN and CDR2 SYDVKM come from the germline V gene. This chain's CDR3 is CASSFLAGAGELFF. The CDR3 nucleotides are TGTGCCAGCAGTTTCCTAGCGGGGGCCGGGGAGCTGTTTTTT.

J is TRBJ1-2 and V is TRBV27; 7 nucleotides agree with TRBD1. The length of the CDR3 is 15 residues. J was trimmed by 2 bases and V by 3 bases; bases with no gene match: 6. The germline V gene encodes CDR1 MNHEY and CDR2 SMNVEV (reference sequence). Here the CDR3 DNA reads TGTGCCAGCAGTTTTACGCCACAGGGGAACTATGGCTACACCTTC. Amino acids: CASSFTPQGNYGYTF.

The CDR3 loop is CASSLDTEAFF. The CDR3 nucleotides read TGCGCCAGCAGCTTGGACACTGAAGCTTTCTTT. The chain couples TRBV5-1 to TRBJ1-1; the D is unclear. Germline assignment: CDR1 SGHRS and CDR2 YFSETQ. The CDR3 covers 11 residues. Trimming stripped 0 bases from V and 3 bases from J, with 0 bases between.

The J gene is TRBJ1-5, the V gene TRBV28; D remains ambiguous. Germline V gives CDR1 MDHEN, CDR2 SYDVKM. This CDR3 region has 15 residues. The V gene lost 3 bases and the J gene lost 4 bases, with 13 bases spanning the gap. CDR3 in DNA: TGTGCCAGCAGTTTTATGAAGGGAGGAAATCAGCCCCAGCATTTT. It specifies CASSFMKGGNQPQHF.

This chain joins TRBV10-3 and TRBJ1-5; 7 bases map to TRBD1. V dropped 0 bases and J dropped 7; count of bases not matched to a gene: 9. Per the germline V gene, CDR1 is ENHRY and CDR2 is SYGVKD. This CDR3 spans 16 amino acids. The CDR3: CAISESKGQSGQPQHF. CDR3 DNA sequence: TGTGCCATCAGTGAGTCGAAGGGACAGAGCGGGCAGCCCCAGCATTTT.

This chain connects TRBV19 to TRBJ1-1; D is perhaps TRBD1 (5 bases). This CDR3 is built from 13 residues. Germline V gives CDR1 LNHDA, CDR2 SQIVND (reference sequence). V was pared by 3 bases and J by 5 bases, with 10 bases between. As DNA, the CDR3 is TGTGCCAGTAGTATCGGCTGGGGGACTGAAGCTTTCTTT. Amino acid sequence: CASSIGWGTEAFF. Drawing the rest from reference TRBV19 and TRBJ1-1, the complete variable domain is DGGITQSPKYLFRKEGQNVTLSCEQNLNHDAMYWYRQDPGQGLRLIYYSQIVNDFQKGDIAEGYSVSREKKESFPLTVTSAQKNPTAFYLCASSIGWGTEAFFGQGTRLTVV.

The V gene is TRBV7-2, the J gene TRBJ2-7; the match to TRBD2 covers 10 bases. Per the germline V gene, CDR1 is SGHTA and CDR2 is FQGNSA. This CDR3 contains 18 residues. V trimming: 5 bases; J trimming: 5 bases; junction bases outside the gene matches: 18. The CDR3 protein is CASSAPGLATRFGDEQYF. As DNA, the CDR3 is TGTGCCAGCAGCGCCCCGGGACTAGCGACAAGATTCGGGGACGAGCAGTACTTC.

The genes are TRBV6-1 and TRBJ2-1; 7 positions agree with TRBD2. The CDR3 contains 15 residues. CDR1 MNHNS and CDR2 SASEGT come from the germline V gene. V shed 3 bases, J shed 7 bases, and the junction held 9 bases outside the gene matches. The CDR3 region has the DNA TGTGCCAGCAGTGACTCTCCGACTAGCACTAATGAGCAGTTCTTC. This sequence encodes CASSDSPTSTNEQFF.

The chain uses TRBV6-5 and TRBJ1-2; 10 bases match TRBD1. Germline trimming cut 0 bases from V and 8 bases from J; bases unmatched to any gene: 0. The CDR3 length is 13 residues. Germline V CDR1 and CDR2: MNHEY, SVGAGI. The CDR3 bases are TGTGCCAGCAGTTACTCGACAGGGGGCGGCTACACCTTC. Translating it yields CASSYSTGGGYTF.

The CDR3 protein is CASSLAGGRVTNYGYTF. The DNA of the CDR3 is TGTGCCAGCAGCTTAGCTGGGGGCAGGGTGACCAACTATGGCTACACCTTC. The chain has TRBV7-6 and TRBJ1-2; weak D call: TRBD1 (6 bases). CDR1 is SGHVS, CDR2 FNYEAQ, per germline. The CDR3 runs 17 residues. V dropped 0 bases and J dropped 2 bases, with 16 bases sitting between them.

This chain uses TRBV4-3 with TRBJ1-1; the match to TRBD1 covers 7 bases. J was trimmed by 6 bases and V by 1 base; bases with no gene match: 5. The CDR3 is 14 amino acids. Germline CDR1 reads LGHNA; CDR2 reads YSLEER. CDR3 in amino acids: CASSQAGTGAEAFF. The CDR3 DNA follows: TGCGCCAGCAGCCAAGCTGGAACAGGGGCTGAAGCTTTCTTT.

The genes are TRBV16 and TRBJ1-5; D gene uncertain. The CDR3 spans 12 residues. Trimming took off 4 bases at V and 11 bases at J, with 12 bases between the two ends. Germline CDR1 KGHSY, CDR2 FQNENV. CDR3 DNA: TGTGCCAGCAGCCTATCAGTACGTGCCCAGCATTTT. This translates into CASSLSVRAQHF.

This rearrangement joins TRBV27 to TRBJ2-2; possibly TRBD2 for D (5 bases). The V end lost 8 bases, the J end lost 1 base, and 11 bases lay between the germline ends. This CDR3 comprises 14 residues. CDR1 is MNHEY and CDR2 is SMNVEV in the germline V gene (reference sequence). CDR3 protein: CASGRSGNTGELFF. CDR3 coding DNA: TGTGCCAGCGGCCGCAGCGGGAACACCGGGGAGCTGTTTTTT.

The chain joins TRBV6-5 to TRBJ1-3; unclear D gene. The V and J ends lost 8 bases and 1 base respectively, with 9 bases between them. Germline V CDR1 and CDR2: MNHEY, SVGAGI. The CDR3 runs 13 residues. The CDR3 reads CASALSSGNTIYF. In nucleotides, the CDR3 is TGTGCCAGCGCTTTGAGTTCTGGAAACACCATATATTTT.